Listed below are T cell receptor beta chains from one sample, sequenced in a study of quantifying T cell responses using KT2 cells. One entry per CDR3 protein results from TCRdb running MiXCR on the UMI-ligation and nested PCR reads. This table holds 45,000 to 65,000 distinct CDR3 sequences, approximately 13% found once. Material: PBMCs spiked with cells of the T cell clone KT2. These receptors all stem from a human donor. Each CDR3 is given with its conserved first and last residue. The order of the fields is CDR3 protein, CDR3 DNA, J gene, D gene, clone size, V gene. The D gene is left open where the match is weak. Only some rows state a clone size, as once, few, many or a class for expanded clones.

CASSQEGTGGSYNEQFF,TGTGCCAGCAGCCAAGAAGGGACAGGGGGCTCCTACAATGAGCAGTTCTTC,TRBJ2-1,TRBD1,NA,TRBV3-1
CASSGEGYGYTF,TGTGCCAGCAGCGGGGAGGGCTATGGCTACACCTTC,TRBJ1-2,NA,NA,TRBV2
CASSLTGVGYNEQFF,TGTGCCAGCAGCTTGACAGGGGTTGGGTACAATGAGCAGTTCTTC,TRBJ2-1,TRBD1,many,TRBV11-2
CASSIKRDFRYEQYF,TGTGCCAGTAGTATCAAAAGGGATTTCCGCTACGAGCAGTACTTC,TRBJ2-7,NA,NA,TRBV19
CATSDSSTDTQYF,TGTGCCACCAGTGATTCAAGCACAGATACGCAGTATTTT,TRBJ2-3,NA,NA,TRBV24-1
CSASWASGRKTYEQYF,TGCAGTGCCTCCTGGGCTAGCGGGAGGAAAACCTACGAGCAGTACTTC,TRBJ2-7,TRBD2,many,TRBV20-1
CSARDPAELSYNEQFF,TGCAGTGCTAGAGATCCGGCGGAGCTCTCCTACAATGAGCAGTTCTTC,TRBJ2-1,NA,NA,TRBV20-1
CASSFTRAYNEQFF,TGTGCCAGCAGTTTTACTAGGGCCTACAATGAGCAGTTCTTC,TRBJ2-1,NA,few,TRBV6-2/TRBV6-3
CASSPSGNSEMTDTQYF,TGTGCCAGCAGTCCTAGCGGGAATAGCGAAATGACAGATACGCAGTATTTT,TRBJ2-3,TRBD2,many,TRBV12-3/TRBV12-4
CASRLSTTGSGYEQYF,TGTGCCAGCAGATTAAGCACCACAGGGTCAGGCTACGAGCAGTACTTC,TRBJ2-7,NA,NA,TRBV6-6
CSARHRVEGELFF,TGCAGTGCTAGACACAGGGTTGAAGGGGAGCTGTTTTTT,TRBJ2-2,NA,many,TRBV20-1
CASRKGVANTGELFF,TGTGCCAGCCGGAAGGGGGTGGCGAACACCGGGGAGCTGTTTTTT,TRBJ2-2,NA,few,TRBV9
CASSLLTSSTEQFF,TGTGCCAGCAGCTTATTAACTAGTTCGACCGAGCAGTTCTTC,TRBJ2-1,NA,NA,TRBV7-8
CASSYSSNGEKLFF,TGTGCCAGCAGTTACTCGAGTAATGGTGAAAAACTGTTTTTT,TRBJ1-4,NA,medium-sized,TRBV6-5
CASSLPGDSYGYTF,TGCGCCAGCAGCTTGCCAGGGGACTCCTATGGCTACACCTTC,TRBJ1-2,NA,few,TRBV5-1
CAISESTGGATSTDTQYF,TGTGCCATCAGTGAGTCGACAGGGGGCGCGACTAGCACAGATACGCAGTATTTT,TRBJ2-3,TRBD1,many,TRBV10-3
CSVRGKETQYF,TGCAGCGTACGGGGTAAAGAGACCCAGTACTTC,TRBJ2-5,NA,many,TRBV29-1
CSARAGGYSYEQYF,TGCAGTGCTAGAGCGGGAGGGTATTCCTACGAGCAGTACTTC,TRBJ2-7,TRBD2,NA,TRBV20-1
CASSWWGTNTEAFF,TGTGCCAGCAGTTGGTGGGGAACGAACACTGAAGCTTTCTTT,TRBJ1-1,NA,NA,TRBV2
CASSQADTQYF,TGTGCCAGCAGCCAGGCAGATACGCAGTATTTT,TRBJ2-3,NA,many,TRBV3-1
CASSRTGSPSREGYTF,TGTGCCAGCAGCAGAACAGGGTCCCCTTCTCGGGAGGGCTACACCTTC,TRBJ1-2,NA,few,TRBV12-3/TRBV12-4
CASSYQGSGANVLTF,TGTGCCAGCAGCTACCAGGGATCTGGGGCCAACGTCCTGACTTTC,TRBJ2-6,NA,many,TRBV7-3
CASRPDRRRGELFF,TGTGCCAGCAGACCGGACAGGCGACGGGGGGAGCTGTTTTTT,TRBJ2-2,TRBD1,few,TRBV6-5
CASSLAGAKNIQYF,TGTGCCAGCAGCTTAGCGGGAGCCAAAAACATTCAGTACTTC,TRBJ2-4,NA,many,TRBV11-2
CASSAHRGGSYEQYF,TGTGCCAGCAGTGCTCACCGCGGAGGGTCGTACGAGCAGTACTTC,TRBJ2-7,NA,many,TRBV2
CASGQARSGNTIYF,TGTGCCAGCGGCCAAGCTCGGTCTGGAAACACCATATATTTT,TRBJ1-3,NA,few,TRBV11-2
CSARGYYNEQFF,TGCAGTGCTAGGGGTTACTACAATGAGCAGTTCTTC,TRBJ2-1,NA,NA,TRBV20-1